This TCR beta chain derives from a study of cytomegalovirus exposure and HLA in healthy donors. Looking at the study overall: From 150 million to 200 million T cells, an earlier analysis saw around 120 million unique TCR beta sequences.

Germline V gives CDR1 SGHVS, CDR2 FNYEAQ. V dropped 6 bases and J dropped 6; count of bases not matched to a gene: 13. The CDR3 consists of 16 residues. Comments on this clone: No antigen is known for it.

Findings of the study overall: Three chains tied to CMV proved CMV antigen-specific in vitro.

PCR amplification relied on 60 Vbeta primers (plus 13 Jbeta primers). TCRdb's table, derived via immunoSEQ multiplex PCR, lists solely in-frame clones and lacks some. Of under 150,000 clones listed, approximately 80% are singletons. Sequencing was done on a sample of PBMCs. The receptor was derived from a man in his forties or fifties in good health and CMV-seronegative. The rearrangement links TRBV7-6 to TRBJ2-3, with TRBD1 matching over 9 bases. DNA of the CDR3: TGTGCCAGCAGGGGCGGATTAGGACAGGGGACGGATACGCAGTATTTT. This encodes CASRGGLGQGTDTQYF.